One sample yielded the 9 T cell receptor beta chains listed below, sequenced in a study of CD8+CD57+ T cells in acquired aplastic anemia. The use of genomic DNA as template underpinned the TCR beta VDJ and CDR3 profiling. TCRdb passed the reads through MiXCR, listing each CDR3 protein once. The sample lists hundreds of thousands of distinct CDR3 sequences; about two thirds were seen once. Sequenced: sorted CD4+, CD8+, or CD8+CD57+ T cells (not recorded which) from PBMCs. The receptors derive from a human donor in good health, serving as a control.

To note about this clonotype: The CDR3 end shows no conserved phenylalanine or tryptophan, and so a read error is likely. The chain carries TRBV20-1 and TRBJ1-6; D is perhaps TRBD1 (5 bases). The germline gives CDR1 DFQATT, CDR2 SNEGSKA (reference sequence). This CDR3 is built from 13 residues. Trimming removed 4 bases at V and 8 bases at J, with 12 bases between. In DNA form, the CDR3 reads TGCAGTGCTAACCCGGACAAAGATTCACCCCTCCACCTT. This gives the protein CSANPDKDSPLHL.

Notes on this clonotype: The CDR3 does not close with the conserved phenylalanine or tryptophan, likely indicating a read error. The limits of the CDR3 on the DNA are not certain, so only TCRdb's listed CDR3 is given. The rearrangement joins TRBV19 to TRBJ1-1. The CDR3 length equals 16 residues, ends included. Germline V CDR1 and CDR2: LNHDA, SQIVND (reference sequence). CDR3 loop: CASSRMDVYGYTLGSV.

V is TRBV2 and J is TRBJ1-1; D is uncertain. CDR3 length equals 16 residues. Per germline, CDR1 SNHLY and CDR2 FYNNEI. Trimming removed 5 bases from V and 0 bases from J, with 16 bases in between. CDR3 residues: CASSKNSMGLNTEAFF. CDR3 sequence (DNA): TGTGCCAGCAGTAAGAACAGCATGGGCTTGAACACTGAAGCTTTCTTT.

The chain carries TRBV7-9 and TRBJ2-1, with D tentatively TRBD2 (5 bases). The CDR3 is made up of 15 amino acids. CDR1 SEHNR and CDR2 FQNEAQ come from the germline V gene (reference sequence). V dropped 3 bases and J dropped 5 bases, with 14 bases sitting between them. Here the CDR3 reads CASSFERRRNNEQFF. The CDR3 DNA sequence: TGTGCCAGCAGCTTCGAGCGGAGACGTAACAATGAGCAGTTCTTC.

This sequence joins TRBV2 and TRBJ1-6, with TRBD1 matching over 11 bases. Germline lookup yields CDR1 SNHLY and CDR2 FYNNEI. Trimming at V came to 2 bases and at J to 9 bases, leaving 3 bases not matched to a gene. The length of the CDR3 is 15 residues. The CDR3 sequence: CASSEPDRGPSPLHF. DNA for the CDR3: TGTGCCAGCAGTGAACCGGACAGGGGGCCTTCACCCCTCCACTTT.

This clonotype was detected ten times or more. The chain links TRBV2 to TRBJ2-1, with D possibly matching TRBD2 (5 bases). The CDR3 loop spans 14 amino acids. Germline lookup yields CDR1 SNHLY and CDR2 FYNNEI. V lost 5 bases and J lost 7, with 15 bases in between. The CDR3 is CASSRGNSQNEQFF. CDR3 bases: TGTGCCAGCAGTCGGGGTAATAGCCAGAATGAGCAGTTCTTC.

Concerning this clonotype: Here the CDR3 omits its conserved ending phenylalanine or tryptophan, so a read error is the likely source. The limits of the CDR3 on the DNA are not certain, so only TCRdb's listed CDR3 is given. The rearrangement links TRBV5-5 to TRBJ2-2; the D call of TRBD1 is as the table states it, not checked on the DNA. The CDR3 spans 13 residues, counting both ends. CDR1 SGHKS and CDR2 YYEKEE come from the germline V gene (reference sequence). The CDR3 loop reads CASSGDGAGRPVL.

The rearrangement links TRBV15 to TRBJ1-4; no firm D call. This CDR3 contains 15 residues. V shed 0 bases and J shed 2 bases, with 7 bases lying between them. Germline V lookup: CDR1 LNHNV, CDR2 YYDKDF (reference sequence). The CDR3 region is CATSRDRQTNEKLFF. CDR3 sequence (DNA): TGTGCCACCAGCAGAGATCGTCAGACTAATGAAAAACTGTTTTTT. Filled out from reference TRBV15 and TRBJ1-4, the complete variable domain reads DAMVIQNPRYQVTQFGKPVTLSCSQTLNHNVMYWYQQKSSQAPKLLFHYYDKDFNNEADTPDNFQSRRPNTSFCFLDIRSPGLGDTAMYLCATSRDRQTNEKLFFGSGTQLSVL.

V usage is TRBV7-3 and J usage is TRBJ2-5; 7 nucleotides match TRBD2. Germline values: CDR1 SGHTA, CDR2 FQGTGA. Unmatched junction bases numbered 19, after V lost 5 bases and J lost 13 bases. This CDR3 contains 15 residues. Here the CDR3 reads CASSVGDGGNEHLYF. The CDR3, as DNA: TGTGCCAGCAGCGTAGGTGACGGGGGGAATGAGCACCTGTACTTC.